The T cell receptor (beta chain) described here comes from a study of T cell changes during pregnancy in multiple sclerosis. Repertoires were generated with immunoSEQ multiplex PCR, while TCRdb's copy carries only in-frame clones and drops some. The sample holds tens of thousands of clones, approximately 91% seen once. Losses at the gene ends were 2 bases for V and 2 bases for J; bases not matched to a gene: 4. This CDR3 has 15 residues. CDR1 is MNHEY, CDR2 SVGAGI, per germline. The clonotype comes from a female donor with multiple sclerosis, enrolled in a pregnancy study. Sequenced material: CD8+ T cells from peripheral blood mononuclear cells, taken after pregnancy. The J gene is TRBJ2-5, the V gene TRBV6-5; 8 positions agree with TRBD2. The CDR3: CASSYRTSTQETQYF. In nucleotides, the CDR3 is TGTGCCAGCAGTTACCGGACTAGCACGCAAGAGACCCAGTACTTC.